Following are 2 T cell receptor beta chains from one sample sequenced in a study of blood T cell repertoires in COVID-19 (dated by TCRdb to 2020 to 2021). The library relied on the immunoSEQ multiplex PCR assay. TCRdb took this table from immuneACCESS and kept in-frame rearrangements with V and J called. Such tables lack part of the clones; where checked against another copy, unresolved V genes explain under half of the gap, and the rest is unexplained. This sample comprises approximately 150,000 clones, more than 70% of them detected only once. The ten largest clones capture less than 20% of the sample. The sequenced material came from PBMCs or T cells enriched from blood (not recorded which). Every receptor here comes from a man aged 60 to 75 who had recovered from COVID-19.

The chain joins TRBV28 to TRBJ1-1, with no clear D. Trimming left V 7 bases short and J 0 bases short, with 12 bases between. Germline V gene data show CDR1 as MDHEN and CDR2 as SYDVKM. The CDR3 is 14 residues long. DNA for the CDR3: TGTGCCAGCATATCCTTTATAGTGAACACTGAAGCTTTCTTT. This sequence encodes CASISFIVNTEAFF.

The CDR3 sequence: CASSINLAGNTDTQYF. The CDR3 DNA follows: TGTGCCAGTAGTATAAATCTAGCCGGAAACACAGATACGCAGTATTTT. V usage is TRBV19 and J usage is TRBJ2-3; tentative D call: TRBD2 (5 bases). This CDR3 spans 16 amino acids. Trimming removed 2 bases at V and 2 bases at J, with 14 bases between. Germline loops: CDR1 LNHDA, CDR2 SQIVND (reference sequence).